This T cell receptor (beta chain) was recorded in a study of T cells after yellow fever vaccination. V trimming: 5 bases; J trimming: 8 bases; junction bases outside the gene matches: 12. Germline V CDR1 and CDR2: SGHRS, YFSETQ. The CDR3 totals 15 residues. From the 5' RACE reads, TCRdb called clonotypes with MiXCR, one entry per CDR3 protein. The sample includes approximately 510,000 distinct CDR3 sequences, 21% of them seen just once. Study-wide findings and caveats: Weaker overall, the secondary response nonetheless peaked faster (day 5 versus 15).

Turning to this clonotype: What it recognizes is unknown.

This sequence was found in a man aged 18 to 29 who received the YFV17D yellow fever vaccine. This specimen was PBMCs, taken approximately 22 days after the first yellow fever vaccination. This chain joins TRBV5-1 and TRBJ2-1; 8 bases line up with TRBD2. Here the CDR3 DNA reads TGCGCCAGCAGTGCTCTAGCGGGCCCGGACTATGAGCAGTTCTTC. It encodes CASSALAGPDYEQFF.